This entry features one T cell receptor (beta chain) sequence. This record comes from a study of OX40 agonist ivuxolimab in advanced cancers. Individuals having autoimmune disease history or systemic immunosuppression were not enrolled. Germline V gene lookup returns CDR1 SGHTA and CDR2 FQGNSA. The CDR3 consists of 16 residues. V dropped 8 bases and J dropped 7; count of bases not matched to a gene: 12. TCRdb's copy holds only in-frame clones and misses some; the assay was immunoSEQ multiplex PCR. Of around 53,000 clones in the sample, 80% to 85% are singletons; the top ten hold 0.6% to 0.8%. The chain joins TRBV7-2 to TRBJ2-2, with 11 nucleotides matching TRBD1. The sequence came from an adult with an advanced solid tumor such as melanoma, head and neck, liver or kidney cancer. Sequencing was performed on CD4+ or CD8+ T cells sorted from blood, taken in a trial of the OX40 agonist ivuxolimab. The CDR3 loop is CASGARTGGRFGELFF. CDR3 DNA sequence: TGTGCCAGCGGCGCCCGGACAGGGGGCCGGTTCGGGGAGCTGTTTTTT.